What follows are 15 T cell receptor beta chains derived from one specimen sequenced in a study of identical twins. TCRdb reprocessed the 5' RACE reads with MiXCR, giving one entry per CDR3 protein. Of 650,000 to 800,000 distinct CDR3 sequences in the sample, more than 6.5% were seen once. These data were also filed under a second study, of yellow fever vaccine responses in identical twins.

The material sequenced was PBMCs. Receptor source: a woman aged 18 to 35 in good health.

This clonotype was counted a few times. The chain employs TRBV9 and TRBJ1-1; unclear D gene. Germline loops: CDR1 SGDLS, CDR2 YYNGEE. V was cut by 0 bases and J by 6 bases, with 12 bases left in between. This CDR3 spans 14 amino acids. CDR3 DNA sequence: TGTGCCAGCAGCGTAGTTGGAGGAAACCCTGAAGCTTTCTTT. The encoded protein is CASSVVGGNPEAFF. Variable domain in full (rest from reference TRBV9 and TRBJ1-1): DSGVTQTPKHLITATGQRVTLRCSPRSGDLSVYWYQQSLDQGLQFLIQYYNGEERAKGNILERFSAQQFPDLHSELNLSSLELGDSALYFCASSVVGGNPEAFFGQGTRLTVV.

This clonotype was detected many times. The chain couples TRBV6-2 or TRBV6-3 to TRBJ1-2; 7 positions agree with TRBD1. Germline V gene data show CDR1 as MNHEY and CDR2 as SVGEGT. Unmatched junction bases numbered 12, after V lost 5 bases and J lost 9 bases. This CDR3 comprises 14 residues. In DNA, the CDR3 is TGTGCCAGCAGTAAGGGACAGCCTGGAGCGCGCTACACCTTC. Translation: CASSKGQPGARYTF.

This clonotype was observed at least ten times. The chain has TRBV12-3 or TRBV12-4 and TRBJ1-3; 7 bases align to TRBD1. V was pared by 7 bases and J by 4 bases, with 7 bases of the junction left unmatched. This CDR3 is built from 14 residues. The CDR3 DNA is TGTGCCAGCAACCACAGGGGAAGCGGAAACACCATATATTTT. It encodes CASNHRGSGNTIYF.

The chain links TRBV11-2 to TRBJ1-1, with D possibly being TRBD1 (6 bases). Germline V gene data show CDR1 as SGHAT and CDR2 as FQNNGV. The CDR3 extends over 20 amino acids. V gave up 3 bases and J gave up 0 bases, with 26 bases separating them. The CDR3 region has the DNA TGTGCCAGCAGCTTTTTTCGGGGGCAAGGACCAGACGGCATGAACACTGAAGCTTTCTTT. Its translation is CASSFFRGQGPDGMNTEAFF.

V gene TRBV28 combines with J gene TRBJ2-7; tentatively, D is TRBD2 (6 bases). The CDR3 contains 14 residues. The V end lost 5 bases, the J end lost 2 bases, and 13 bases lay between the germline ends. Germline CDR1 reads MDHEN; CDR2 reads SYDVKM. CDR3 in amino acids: CASSPAGFAYEQYF. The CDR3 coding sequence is TGTGCCAGCAGTCCCGCGGGGTTCGCCTACGAGCAGTACTTC.

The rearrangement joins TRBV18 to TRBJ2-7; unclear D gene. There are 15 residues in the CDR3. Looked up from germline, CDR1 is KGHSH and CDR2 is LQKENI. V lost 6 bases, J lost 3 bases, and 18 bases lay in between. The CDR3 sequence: CASSPIPSGVYEQYF. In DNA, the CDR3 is TGTGCCAGCTCCCCGATCCCCTCGGGTGTCTACGAGCAGTACTTC.

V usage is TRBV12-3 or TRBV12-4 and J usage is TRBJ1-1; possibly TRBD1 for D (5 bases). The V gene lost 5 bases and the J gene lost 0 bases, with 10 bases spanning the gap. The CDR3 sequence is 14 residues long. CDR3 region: CASSQTVMNTEAFF. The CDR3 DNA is TGTGCCAGCAGTCAGACAGTAATGAACACTGAAGCTTTCTTT.

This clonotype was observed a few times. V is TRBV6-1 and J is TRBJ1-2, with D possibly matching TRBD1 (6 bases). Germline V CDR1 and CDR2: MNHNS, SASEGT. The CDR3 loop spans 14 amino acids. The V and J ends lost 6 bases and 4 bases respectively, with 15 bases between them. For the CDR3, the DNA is TGTGCCAGCAGGAAGGGGGGGCTAAGCTATGGCTACACCTTC. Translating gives CASRKGGLSYGYTF.

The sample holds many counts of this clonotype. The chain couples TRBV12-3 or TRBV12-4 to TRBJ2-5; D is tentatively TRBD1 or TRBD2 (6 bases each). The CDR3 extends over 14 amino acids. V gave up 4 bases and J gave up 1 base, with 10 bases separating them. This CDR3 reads CASSSWGAQETQYF. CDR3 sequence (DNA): TGTGCCAGCAGTTCTTGGGGGGCCCAAGAGACCCAGTACTTC.

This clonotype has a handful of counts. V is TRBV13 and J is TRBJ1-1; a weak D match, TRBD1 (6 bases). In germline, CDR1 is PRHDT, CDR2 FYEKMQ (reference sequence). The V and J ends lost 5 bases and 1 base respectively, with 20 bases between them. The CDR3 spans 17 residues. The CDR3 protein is CASSRLQGGGWNTEAFF. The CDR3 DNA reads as TGTGCCAGCAGCCGCCTACAGGGAGGCGGTTGGAACACTGAAGCTTTCTTT.

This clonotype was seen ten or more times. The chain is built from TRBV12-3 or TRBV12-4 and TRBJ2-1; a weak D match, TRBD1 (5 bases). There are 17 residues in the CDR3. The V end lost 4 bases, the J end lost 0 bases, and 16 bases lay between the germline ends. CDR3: CASSSLLVRASYNEQFF. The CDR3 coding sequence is TGTGCCAGCAGTTCCCTACTGGTCAGGGCCTCCTACAATGAGCAGTTCTTC.

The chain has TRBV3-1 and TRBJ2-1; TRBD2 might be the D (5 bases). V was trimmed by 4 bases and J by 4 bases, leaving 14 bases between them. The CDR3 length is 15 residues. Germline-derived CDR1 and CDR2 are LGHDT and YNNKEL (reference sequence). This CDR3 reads CASSPYGVLYNEQFF. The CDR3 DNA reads TGTGCCAGCAGCCCGTACGGGGTTTTGTACAATGAGCAGTTCTTC.

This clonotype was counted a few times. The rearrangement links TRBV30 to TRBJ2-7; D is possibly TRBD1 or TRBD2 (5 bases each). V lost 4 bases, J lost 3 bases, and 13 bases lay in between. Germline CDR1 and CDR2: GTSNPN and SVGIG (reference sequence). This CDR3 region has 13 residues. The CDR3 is CAWTAGTDYEQYF. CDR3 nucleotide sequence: TGTGCCTGGACCGCCGGGACGGACTACGAGCAGTACTTC. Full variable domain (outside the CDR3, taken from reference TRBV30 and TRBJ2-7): SQTIHQWPATLVQPVGSPLSLECTVEGTSNPNLYWYRQAAGRGLQLLFYSVGIGQISSEVPQNLSASRPQDRQFILSSKKLLLSDSGFYLCAWTAGTDYEQYFGPGTRLTVT.

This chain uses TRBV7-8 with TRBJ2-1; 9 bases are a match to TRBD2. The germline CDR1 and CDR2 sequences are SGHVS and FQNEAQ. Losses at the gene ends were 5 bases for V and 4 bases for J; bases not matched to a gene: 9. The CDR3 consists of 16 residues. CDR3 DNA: TGTGCCAGCAGCGTTCGACTAGCGGAGGGTTACAATGAGCAGTTCTTC. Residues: CASSVRLAEGYNEQFF.

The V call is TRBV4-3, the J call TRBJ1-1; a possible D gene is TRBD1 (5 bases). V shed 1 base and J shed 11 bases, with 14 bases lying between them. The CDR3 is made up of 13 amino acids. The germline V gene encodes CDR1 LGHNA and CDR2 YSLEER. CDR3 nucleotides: TGCGCCAGCAGCCAAGCGAAAGGGGATAAGGCTTTCTTT. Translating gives CASSQAKGDKAFF.